Below, 5 T cell receptor beta chains from the same sample are listed, as sequenced in a study of blood T cell repertoires in COVID-19 (TCRdb year 2020). To prepare the library, the immunoSEQ multiplex PCR assay was applied. Not all clones reach the TCRdb copy of this immuneACCESS table, which keeps in-frame sequences only. Checked studies attribute under half of the gap to unresolved V genes and leave the rest unexplained. For this sample there are around 300,000 clones; more than 80% appear just once. In total, the top ten clones hold under 3.5% of the sample. Sequenced material: peripheral blood. These TCRs come from a woman younger than 45 with active or convalescent COVID-19.

The chain employs TRBV3-1 (or the pseudogene TRBV3-2) and TRBJ1-1; D might be TRBD1 (6 bases). The ends were cut back, 5 bases at V and 11 bases at J, with 18 bases in the middle. This CDR3 contains 13 residues. CDR1 and CDR2 (germline): LGHDT, YNNKEL (reference sequence). In DNA form, the CDR3 reads TGTGCCAGCAGCTCCGGGACAAAGCGCATGGCTTTCTTT. This gives the protein CASSSGTKRMAFF.

The genes are TRBV2 and TRBJ2-7; tentative D call: TRBD2 (5 bases). Germline values: CDR1 SNHLY, CDR2 FYNNEI. The V gene lost 7 bases and the J gene lost 0 bases, with 7 bases spanning the gap. CDR3 length: 12 residues. The CDR3 sequence: CASTGNSYEQYF. The CDR3 coding sequence is TGTGCCAGCACCGGGAACTCCTACGAGCAGTACTTC.

The V call is TRBV19, the J call TRBJ2-7, with unresolved D. The V gene's germline CDR1 is LNHDA and CDR2 SQIVND (reference sequence). There are 14 residues in the CDR3. Trimming removed 5 bases from V and 0 bases from J, with 11 bases in between. The CDR3 loop reads CASSPRGPSYEQYF. The CDR3 DNA follows: TGTGCCAGTAGTCCCCGAGGTCCCTCCTACGAGCAGTACTTC.

V usage is TRBV12-3 or TRBV12-4 and J usage is TRBJ1-1; tentative D call: TRBD1 (5 bases). Trimming took off 7 bases at V and 4 bases at J, with 10 bases between the two ends. The CDR3 has 12 amino acids. CDR3 coding DNA: TGTGCCAGCACCCCAGGGTCCACTGAAGCTTTCTTT. Translation: CASTPGSTEAFF.

The V and J genes are TRBV28 and TRBJ1-6; tentatively, D is TRBD1 (5 bases). The V end lost 4 bases, the J end lost 4 bases, and 17 bases lay between the germline ends. The CDR3 contains 17 residues. Germline-derived CDR1 and CDR2 are MDHEN and SYDVKM. The CDR3 here is CASSSSSGLGYNSPLHF. The CDR3 nucleotides are TGTGCCAGCAGTTCCTCATCAGGGCTGGGTTATAATTCACCCCTCCACTTT.